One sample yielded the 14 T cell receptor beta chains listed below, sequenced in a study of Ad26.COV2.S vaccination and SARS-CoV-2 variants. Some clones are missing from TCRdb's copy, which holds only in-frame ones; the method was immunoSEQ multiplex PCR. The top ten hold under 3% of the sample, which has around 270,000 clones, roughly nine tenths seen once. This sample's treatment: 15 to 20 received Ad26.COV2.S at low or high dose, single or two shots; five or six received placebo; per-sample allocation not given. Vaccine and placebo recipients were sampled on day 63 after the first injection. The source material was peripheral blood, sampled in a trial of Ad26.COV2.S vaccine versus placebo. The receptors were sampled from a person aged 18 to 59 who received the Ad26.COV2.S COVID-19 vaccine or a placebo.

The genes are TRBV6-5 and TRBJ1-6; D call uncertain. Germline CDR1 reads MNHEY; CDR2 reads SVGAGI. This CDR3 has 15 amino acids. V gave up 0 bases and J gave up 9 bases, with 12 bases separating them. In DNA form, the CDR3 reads TGTGCCAGCAGTTACTCGGGGAACGTGGCTTCACCCCTCCACTTT. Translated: CASSYSGNVASPLHF.

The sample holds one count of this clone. The CDR3 DNA is TGTGCCAGCAGAGCCGCCGGGACAGGGATCTATGGCTACACCTTC. Protein: CASRAAGTGIYGYTF. J is TRBJ1-2 and V is TRBV6-5; 9 bases agree with TRBD1. Trimming removed 6 bases from V and 4 bases from J; junction bases left unmatched: 9. CDR1 is MNHEY, CDR2 SVGAGI, per germline. The CDR3 consists of 15 residues.

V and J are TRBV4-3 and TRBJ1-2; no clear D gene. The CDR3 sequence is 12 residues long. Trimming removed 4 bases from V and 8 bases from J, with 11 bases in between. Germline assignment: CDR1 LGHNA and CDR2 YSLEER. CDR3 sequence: CASSRDGVGYTF. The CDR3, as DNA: TGCGCCAGCAGCCGAGACGGGGTAGGCTACACCTTC.

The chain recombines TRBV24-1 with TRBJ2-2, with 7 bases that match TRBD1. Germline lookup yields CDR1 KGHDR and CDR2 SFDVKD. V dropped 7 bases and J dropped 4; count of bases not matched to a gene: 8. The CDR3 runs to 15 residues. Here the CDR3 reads CATRGRTGPTGELFF. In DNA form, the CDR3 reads TGTGCCACCAGGGGTAGGACAGGACCCACCGGGGAGCTGTTTTTT.

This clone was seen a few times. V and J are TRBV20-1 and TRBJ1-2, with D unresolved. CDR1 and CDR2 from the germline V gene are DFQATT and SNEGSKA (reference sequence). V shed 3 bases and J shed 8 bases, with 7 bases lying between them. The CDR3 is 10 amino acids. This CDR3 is CSASRKGYTF. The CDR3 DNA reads TGCAGTGCTAGCCGAAAGGGCTACACCTTC.

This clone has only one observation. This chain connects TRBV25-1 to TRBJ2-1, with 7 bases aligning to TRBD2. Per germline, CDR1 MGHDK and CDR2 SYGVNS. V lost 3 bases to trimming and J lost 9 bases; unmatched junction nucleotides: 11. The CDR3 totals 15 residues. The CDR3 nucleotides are TGTGCCAGCAGTGAGTCTAGCGGACCCACGGCTGAGCAGTTCTTC. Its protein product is CASSESSGPTAEQFF.

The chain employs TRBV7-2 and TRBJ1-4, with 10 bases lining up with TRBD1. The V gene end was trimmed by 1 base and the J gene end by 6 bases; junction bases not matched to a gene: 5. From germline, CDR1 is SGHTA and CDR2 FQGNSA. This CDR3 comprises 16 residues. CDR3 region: CASSLVWDRGDEKLFF. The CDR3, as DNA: TGTGCCAGCAGCTTAGTCTGGGACAGGGGCGATGAAAAACTGTTTTTT. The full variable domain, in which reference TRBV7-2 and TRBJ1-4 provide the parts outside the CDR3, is GAGVSQSPSNKVTEKGKDVELRCDPISGHTALYWYRQSLGQGLEFLIYFQGNSAPDKSGLPSDRFSAERTGGSVSTLTIQRTQQEDSAVYLCASSLVWDRGDEKLFFGSGTQLSVL.

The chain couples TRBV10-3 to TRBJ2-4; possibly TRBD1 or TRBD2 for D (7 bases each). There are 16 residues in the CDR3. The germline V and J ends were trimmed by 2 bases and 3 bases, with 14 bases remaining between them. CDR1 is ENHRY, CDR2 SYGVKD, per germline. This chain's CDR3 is CAISERQGEGKNIQYF. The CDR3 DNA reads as TGTGCCATCAGTGAGCGGCAGGGGGAGGGCAAAAACATTCAGTACTTC.

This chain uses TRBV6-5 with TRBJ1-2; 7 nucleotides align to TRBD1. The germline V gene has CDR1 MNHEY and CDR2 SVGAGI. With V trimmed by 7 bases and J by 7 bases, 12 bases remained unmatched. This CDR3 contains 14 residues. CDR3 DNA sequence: TGTGCCAGCACCCGGGACAGTGCTCTGGGTGGCTACACCTTC. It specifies CASTRDSALGGYTF.

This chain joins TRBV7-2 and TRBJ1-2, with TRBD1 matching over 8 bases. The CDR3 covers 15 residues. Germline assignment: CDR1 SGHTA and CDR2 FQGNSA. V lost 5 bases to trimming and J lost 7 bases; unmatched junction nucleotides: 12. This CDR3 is CASSPSTGEAGGYTF. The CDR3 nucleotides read TGTGCCAGCAGCCCGTCGACAGGGGAGGCGGGTGGCTACACCTTC.

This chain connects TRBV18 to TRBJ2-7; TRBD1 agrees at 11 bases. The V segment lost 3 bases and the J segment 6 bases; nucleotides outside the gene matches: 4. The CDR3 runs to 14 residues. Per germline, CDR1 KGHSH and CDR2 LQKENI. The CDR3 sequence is CASSPGQGASEQYF. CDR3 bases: TGTGCCAGCTCACCTGGACAGGGGGCGTCCGAGCAGTACTTC.

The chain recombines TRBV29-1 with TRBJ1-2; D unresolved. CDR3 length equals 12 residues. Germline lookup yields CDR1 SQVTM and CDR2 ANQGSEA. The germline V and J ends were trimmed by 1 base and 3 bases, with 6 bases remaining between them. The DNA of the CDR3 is TGCAGCGTTGAAGGGTTGGACTATGGCTACACCTTC. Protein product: CSVEGLDYGYTF.

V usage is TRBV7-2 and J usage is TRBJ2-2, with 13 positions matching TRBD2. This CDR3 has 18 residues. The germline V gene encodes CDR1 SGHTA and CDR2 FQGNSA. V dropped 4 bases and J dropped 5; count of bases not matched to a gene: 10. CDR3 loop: CASSSGLGLAGATGELFF. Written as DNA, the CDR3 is TGTGCCAGCAGCTCGGGCTTAGGACTAGCGGGAGCGACCGGGGAGCTGTTTTTT. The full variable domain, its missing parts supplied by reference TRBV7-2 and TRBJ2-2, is GAGVSQSPSNKVTEKGKDVELRCDPISGHTALYWYRQSLGQGLEFLIYFQGNSAPDKSGLPSDRFSAERTGGSVSTLTIQRTQQEDSAVYLCASSSGLGLAGATGELFFGEGSRLTVL.

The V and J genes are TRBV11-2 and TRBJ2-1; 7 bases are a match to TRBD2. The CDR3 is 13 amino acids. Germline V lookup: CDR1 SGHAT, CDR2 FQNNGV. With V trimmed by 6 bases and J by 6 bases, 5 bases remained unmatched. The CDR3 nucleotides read TGTGCCAGCAGTCGAGGACTAGTCAATGAGCAGTTCTTC. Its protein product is CASSRGLVNEQFF.